Described below is a single T cell receptor beta chain sequence and its context. Its antigen is still unknown. Generated by immunoSEQ multiplex PCR, the TCRdb table keeps only in-frame clones and is missing some. Of roughly 2.2 million clones listed, roughly 93% were seen once; the top ten hold around 0.4%. The data belong to a study of shared clonotypes between healthy human individuals. This CDR3 region has 15 residues. CDR1 MRHNA and CDR2 SNTAGT come from the germline V gene. Trimming at V came to 8 bases and at J to 7 bases, leaving 8 bases not matched to a gene. Study observations and caveats: Donors were few, which limited the genetic and exposure-history diversity represented.

Sequenced: naive CD4+ T cells from PBMCs. Subset denoted: CD45RA+ positively selected. The sequence was collected from a man aged 18 to 30 in good health. Some clones in this sample may be carry-over from other donors' samples. The V gene is TRBV6-4, the J gene TRBJ2-1, with 13 nucleotides matching TRBD2. The CDR3 DNA follows: TGTGCCAGCCGCTCACTAGCGGGAGGGGGAAATGAGCAGTTCTTC. Translation gives CASRSLAGGGNEQFF.